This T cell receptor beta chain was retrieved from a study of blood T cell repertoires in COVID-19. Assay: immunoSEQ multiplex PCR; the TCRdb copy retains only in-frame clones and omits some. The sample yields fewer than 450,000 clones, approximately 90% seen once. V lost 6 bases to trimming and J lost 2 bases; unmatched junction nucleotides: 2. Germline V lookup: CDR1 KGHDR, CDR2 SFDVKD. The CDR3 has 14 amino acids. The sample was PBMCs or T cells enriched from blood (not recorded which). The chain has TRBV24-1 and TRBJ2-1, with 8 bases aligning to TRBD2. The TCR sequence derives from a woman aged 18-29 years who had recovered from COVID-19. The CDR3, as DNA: TGTGCCACCAGTAAGCGGGGGCCCTACAATGAGCAGTTCTTC. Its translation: CATSKRGPYNEQFF.